Sequencing of this T cell receptor (beta chain) was carried out in a study of blood T cells in healthy people across ages. Study background: Template-switching capture recovered about one barcoded beta molecule per two T cells.

The V gene's germline CDR1 is MNHEY and CDR2 SVGEGT. Trimming removed 2 bases from V and 0 bases from J, with 11 bases in between. The CDR3 sequence is 15 residues long. PCR was performed a second time for roughly 7 to 12 cycles using a sample-barcoded 5' primer and a J-beta primer mix. TCRdb re-analysed the 5' RACE reads in MiXCR, keeping a single row per CDR3 protein. Here the sample spans roughly 700,000 distinct CDR3 sequences, just under 25% being singletons. Separately, the same data were catalogued under a study of T cells of mothers and their children.

The receptor comes from a boy younger than 18 in good health. J is TRBJ2-7 and V is TRBV6-2 or TRBV6-3; perhaps TRBD2 as D (6 bases). The specimen sequenced was blood. CDR3 nucleotide sequence: TGTGCCAGCAGTTACCCGGGACTCGACTCCTACGAGCAGTACTTC. This gives the protein CASSYPGLDSYEQYF.